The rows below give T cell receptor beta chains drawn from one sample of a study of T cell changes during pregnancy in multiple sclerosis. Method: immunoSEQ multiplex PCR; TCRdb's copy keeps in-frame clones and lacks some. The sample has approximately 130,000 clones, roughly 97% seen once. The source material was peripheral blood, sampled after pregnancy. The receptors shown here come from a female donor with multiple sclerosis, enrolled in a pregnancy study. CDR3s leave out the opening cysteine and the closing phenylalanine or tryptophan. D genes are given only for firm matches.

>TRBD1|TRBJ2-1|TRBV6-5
ASFAGTGYFNEQF
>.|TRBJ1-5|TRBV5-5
ASSPTDRDQPQH
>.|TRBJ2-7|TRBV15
ATSRDYPGNEQY
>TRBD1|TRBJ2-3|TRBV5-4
ASSSGQGIGTDTQY
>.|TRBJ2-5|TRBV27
ASSDRVTQY
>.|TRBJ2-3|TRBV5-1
ASSDGSDTQY
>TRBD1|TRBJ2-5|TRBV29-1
STAGQGAEETQY
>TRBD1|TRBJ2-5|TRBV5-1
ASTTGGFQETQY
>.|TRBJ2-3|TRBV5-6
ASSLVGRTSTDTQY
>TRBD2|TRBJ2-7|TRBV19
ASSGVPGTSGIYEQY
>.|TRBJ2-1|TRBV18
ASSGGPSSYNEQF
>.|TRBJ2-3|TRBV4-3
ASSQDGTFTDTQY
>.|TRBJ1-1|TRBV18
ASSPFASLMNTEAF
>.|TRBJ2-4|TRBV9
ASSGLDGGNIQY
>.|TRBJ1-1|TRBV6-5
ASSPRTAMNTEAF
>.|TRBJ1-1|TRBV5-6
ASSLAAGESF
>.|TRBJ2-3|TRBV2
AVLGGGDETDTQY
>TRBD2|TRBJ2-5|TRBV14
ASSQDKSGRANQETQY
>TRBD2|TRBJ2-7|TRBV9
ASSAYGGDEQY
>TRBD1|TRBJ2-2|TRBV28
ASSRGRTGTFKNTGELF
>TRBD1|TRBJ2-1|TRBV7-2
ASSSHGQGYNEQF
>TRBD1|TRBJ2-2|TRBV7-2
ASSSPAGQGTGELF
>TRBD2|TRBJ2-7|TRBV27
ASSPLAGGSYEQY